What follows are 10 T cell receptor beta chains derived from one specimen sequenced in a study of cytomegalovirus exposure and HLA in healthy donors. A multiplex PCR was run with 60 Vbeta primers and 13 Jbeta primers. Repertoires were generated with immunoSEQ multiplex PCR, while TCRdb's copy carries only in-frame clones and drops some. The sample lists approximately 130,000 clones; roughly three quarters were seen once. Sequenced sample: PBMCs. The source is a man aged 25-45 years in good health and CMV-seronegative.

The table lists this clone with a few counts. The rearrangement links TRBV15 to TRBJ2-2, with a tentative D call TRBD2 (6 bases). CDR3 length: 13 amino acids. Germline lookup yields CDR1 LNHNV and CDR2 YYDKDF (reference sequence). V lost 1 base and J lost 6, with 6 bases in between. CDR3 amino acids: CATSRGEAGELFF. In DNA form, the CDR3 reads TGTGCCACCAGCAGAGGGGAGGCCGGGGAGCTGTTTTTT.

The chain carries TRBV27 and TRBJ2-7; 10 bases are a match to TRBD2. The CDR3 is 15 residues long. CDR1 MNHEY and CDR2 SMNVEV come from the germline V gene (reference sequence). Germline trimming cut 5 bases from V and 2 bases from J; bases unmatched to any gene: 6. The CDR3 region has the DNA TGTGCCAGCAGTAAACTAGCGGGGTACGCCTACGAGCAGTACTTC. It specifies CASSKLAGYAYEQYF.

The genes are TRBV28 and TRBJ1-2; 8 nucleotides line up with TRBD1. Per germline, CDR1 MDHEN and CDR2 SYDVKM. Trimming cost V 4 bases and J 4 bases; bases outside gene matches: 8. This CDR3 has 15 residues. The CDR3, as DNA: TGTGCCAGCAGTTCCCTGGACAGGGCGGGCTATGGCTACACCTTC. Encoded protein: CASSSLDRAGYGYTF.

This chain connects TRBV27 to TRBJ2-2; D is possibly TRBD1 (5 bases). The CDR3 loop spans 14 amino acids. The V gene lost 6 bases and the J gene lost 1 base, with 9 bases spanning the gap. Germline V gives CDR1 MNHEY, CDR2 SMNVEV (reference sequence). This CDR3 reads CASRTVWNTGELFF. CDR3 DNA sequence: TGTGCCAGCAGGACAGTTTGGAACACCGGGGAGCTGTTTTTT.

The chain has TRBV30 and TRBJ2-7; 13 bases are a match to TRBD2. The ends lost 3 bases at V and 0 bases at J; junction bases unmatched: 8. Germline CDR1 GTSNPN, CDR2 SVGIG (reference sequence). The CDR3 loop spans 17 amino acids. This CDR3 reads CAWRAGTSGTSSYEQYF. CDR3 nucleotides: TGTGCCTGGAGGGCCGGGACTAGCGGGACTAGCTCCTACGAGCAGTACTTC.

The rearrangement links TRBV5-6 to TRBJ1-2; 7 nucleotides line up with TRBD1. Germline values: CDR1 SGHDT, CDR2 YYEEEE. This CDR3 has 15 residues. V lost 4 bases and J lost 5; bases outside the gene matches: 11. The CDR3 coding sequence is TGTGCCAGCAGCGGCCCGACAGGGCCGTCATATGGCTACACCTTC. Protein product: CASSGPTGPSYGYTF.

Only a few counts were recorded for this clone. In the same sample, other DNA sequences code for this CDR3. This chain links TRBV29-1 with TRBJ1-5; 8 bases match TRBD1. The length of the CDR3 is 13 residues. Germline CDR1 is SQVTM and CDR2 is ANQGSEA. V lost 6 bases, J lost 7 bases, and 8 bases stayed unmatched. DNA of the CDR3: TGCAGCGTGGGGGCAGGGGGCGGGCAGCCCCAGCATTTT. As protein: CSVGAGGGQPQHF.

This clone has more than one count but fewer than ten. This chain links TRBV6-5 with TRBJ1-1; no definite D call. The CDR3 length is 12 residues. Germline V CDR1 and CDR2: MNHEY, SVGAGI. The V gene lost 6 bases and the J gene lost 5 bases, with 10 bases spanning the gap. The CDR3 loop reads CASRATGTEAFF. The CDR3 DNA reads as TGTGCCAGCAGGGCTACCGGGACTGAAGCTTTCTTT.

The chain combines TRBV2 with TRBJ1-5; TRBD1 is a possible D gene (6 bases). V lost 4 bases and J lost 4, with 11 bases in between. Germline CDR1 and CDR2: SNHLY and FYNNEI. This CDR3 is 14 amino acids long. The CDR3 reads CASSASGQNQPQHF. The DNA for the CDR3 is TGTGCCAGCAGTGCAAGCGGACAGAATCAGCCCCAGCATTTT.

V usage is TRBV5-4 and J usage is TRBJ2-7; 7 nucleotides align to TRBD2. Trimming at V came to 4 bases and at J to 4 bases, leaving 11 bases not matched to a gene. The germline V gene has CDR1 SGHNT and CDR2 YYREEE (reference sequence). The CDR3 loop spans 15 amino acids. In DNA form, the CDR3 reads TGTGCCAGCAGCCGGGAGGCCGGAGATGAATACGAGCAGTACTTC. Protein product: CASSREAGDEYEQYF.